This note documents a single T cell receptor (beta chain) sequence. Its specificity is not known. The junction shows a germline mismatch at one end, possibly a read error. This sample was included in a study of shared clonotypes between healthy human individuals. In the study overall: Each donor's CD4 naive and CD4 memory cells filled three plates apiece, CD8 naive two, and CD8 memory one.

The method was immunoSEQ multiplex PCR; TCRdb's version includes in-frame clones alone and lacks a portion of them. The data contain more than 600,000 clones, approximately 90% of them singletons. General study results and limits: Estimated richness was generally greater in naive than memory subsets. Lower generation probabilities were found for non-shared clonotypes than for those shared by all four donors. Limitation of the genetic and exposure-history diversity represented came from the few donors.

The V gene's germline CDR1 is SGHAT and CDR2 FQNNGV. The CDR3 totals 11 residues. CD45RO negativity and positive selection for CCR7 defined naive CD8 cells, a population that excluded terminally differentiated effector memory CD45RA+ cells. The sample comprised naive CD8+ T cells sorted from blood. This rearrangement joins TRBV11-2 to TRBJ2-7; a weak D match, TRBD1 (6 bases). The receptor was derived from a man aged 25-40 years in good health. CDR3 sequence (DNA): TGTGCCAGCAGCTTTGGTGGACAGACCACCTTC. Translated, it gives CASSFGGQTTF.